A selection of T cell receptor beta chains follows, all from one sample in a study of tumor-infiltrating lymphocytes in oesophageal squamous cell carcinoma. TCRdb ran MiXCR on the PCR reads and lists one entry per CDR3 protein. The sample includes roughly 20,000 distinct CDR3 sequences, around 33% of them seen just once. Sequences were obtained from esophageal tumor tissue. These receptors all come from a male donor with esophageal squamous cell carcinoma. Both conserved end residues are trimmed from each CDR3. Each record gives: V gene, J gene, D gene, CDR3 protein. D genes are given only for firm matches.

V: TRBV7-2; J: -; D: -; CDR3: ASSLATGSGTGELF
V: TRBV7-2; J: TRBJ2-5; D: TRBD2; CDR3: ASSLTSGRIDEQY
V: TRBV28; J: TRBJ1-2; D: -; CDR3: ASSLERNRGYT
V: TRBV7-2; J: TRBJ2-1; D: TRBD2; CDR3: ASSHLAGYSNEQF
V: TRBV28; J: TRBJ2-3; D: -; CDR3: ASSPLAGGGDTQY
V: TRBV20-1; J: TRBJ1-1; D: -; CDR3: SARPGASLTEAF
V: TRBV7-2; J: TRBJ1-5; D: -; CDR3: ASSLRRDTSNQPQH
V: TRBV28; J: TRBJ1-5; D: -; CDR3: ASTEVGQPQH
V: TRBV28; J: -; D: TRBD1; CDR3: ASSPNPTGYQETQY
V: TRBV11-2; J: TRBJ2-1; D: TRBD1; CDR3: ASSQTGVYNEQF
V: TRBV11-2; J: TRBJ2-7; D: TRBD2; CDR3: ASSPLSGSFYEQY
V: TRBV7-2; J: -; D: -; CDR3: ASSPSGTGNEQF
V: TRBV5-4; J: TRBJ1-4; D: -; CDR3: ASSFSGDNEKLF
V: TRBV11-2; J: TRBJ2-5; D: -; CDR3: ASSLSQGGTQY
V: TRBV24-1; J: TRBJ2-3; D: TRBD1; CDR3: ATSDGGTGLSTDTQY
V: TRBV7-2; J: TRBJ1-6; D: -; CDR3: ASSSGQMNSPLH
V: TRBV27; J: -; D: -; CDR3: ASNPTPEDYGYT
V: TRBV7-2; J: -; D: -; CDR3: ASSLGEAVSYEQY
V: TRBV6-5; J: -; D: -; CDR3: ASSFPGRQETQY
V: TRBV7-8; J: TRBJ2-1; D: TRBD1; CDR3: ASSLETGTAYNEQF
V: TRBV28; J: -; D: TRBD1; CDR3: ASSYPGQGGLRYRQF
V: TRBV7-2; J: TRBJ2-7; D: TRBD2; CDR3: ASRGGLVSEQY
V: TRBV11-2; J: -; D: TRBD2; CDR3: ASSFLTGGLKGETQY
V: TRBV7-3; J: TRBJ2-1; D: -; CDR3: ASSLIAGSYNEQF
V: TRBV7-8; J: TRBJ1-4; D: -; CDR3: ASSLAPVSREKLF
V: TRBV7-2; J: TRBJ2-5; D: TRBD2; CDR3: ASSLWTSGGETQY
V: TRBV12-3/TRBV12-4; J: TRBJ2-1; D: -; CDR3: ASSFQTDNEQF
V: TRBV5-1; J: TRBJ2-7; D: -; CDR3: ASSLVGVYEQY
V: TRBV6-1; J: TRBJ1-2; D: -; CDR3: ATQAGAGYGYT